One sample yielded the 5 T cell receptor beta chains listed below, sequenced in a study of early T cells in non-severe SARS-CoV-2 infection. MiXCR was run by TCRdb on the 5' RACE reads, yielding one entry per CDR3 protein. The repertoire has some 35,000 distinct CDR3 sequences, 6.8% of them found once; the top ten carry about 25%. The source was whole blood, collected at baseline. The receptors derive from an adult who was a healthcare worker with PCR-confirmed SARS-CoV-2 infection or an uninfected control (not recorded which).

In its sample, this clonotype was seen many times. This rearrangement joins TRBV7-9 to TRBJ1-4, with no clear D. V was clipped by 3 bases and J by 5 bases, with 7 bases between them. The CDR3 spans 13 residues. Germline V gene sequence: CDR1 SEHNR, CDR2 FQNEAQ (reference sequence). The CDR3 sequence is CASSLSGNEKLFF. CDR3 sequence (DNA): TGTGCCAGCAGCTTGTCCGGGAATGAAAAACTGTTTTTT.

This clonotype ranks as medium-sized. The rearrangement uses TRBV7-2 and TRBJ1-6; unclear D gene. Germline values: CDR1 SGHTA, CDR2 FQGNSA. Between the trimmed V and J ends, which lost 2 bases and 7 bases, there was a span of 6 bases. This CDR3 has 13 residues. The CDR3 DNA is TGTGCCAGCAGCTTAACGACGAATTCACCCCTCCACTTT. It encodes CASSLTTNSPLHF.

There are a few counts of this clonotype. The rearrangement links TRBV12-3 or TRBV12-4 to TRBJ2-2; no clear D gene. V was trimmed by 6 bases and J by 6 bases, leaving 11 bases between them. The CDR3 length is 13 residues. The CDR3 reads CASRPTPPGELFF. DNA for the CDR3: TGTGCCAGCAGACCGACCCCCCCCGGGGAGCTGTTTTTT.

In this sample, this clonotype turned up many times. This rearrangement joins TRBV30 to TRBJ1-2, with 7 bases that match TRBD1. The length of the CDR3 is 13 residues. Unmatched junction bases numbered 7, after V lost 5 bases and J lost 4 bases. Germline CDR1 is GTSNPN and CDR2 is SVGIG (reference sequence). The CDR3 sequence: CAWDVGGGYGYTF. CDR3 sequence (DNA): TGTGCCTGGGACGTAGGGGGCGGCTATGGCTACACCTTC.

This clonotype was seen repeatedly, ten times or more. This rearrangement joins TRBV11-2 to TRBJ1-4; D not resolved. This CDR3 is built from 14 residues. Trimming removed 2 bases at V and 4 bases at J, with 8 bases between. Per germline, CDR1 SGHAT and CDR2 FQNNGV. Here the CDR3 reads CASSLTVLNEKLFF. The CDR3 nucleotides read TGTGCCAGCAGCTTAACGGTCCTTAATGAAAAACTGTTTTTT.